Following are 22 T cell receptor beta chains from one sample sequenced in a study of cytomegalovirus exposure and HLA in healthy donors. The PCR employed 60 Vbeta primers together with 13 Jbeta primers. Profiled with immunoSEQ multiplex PCR; TCRdb holds only in-frame clones, not every one. The repertoire holds about 140,000 clones, with roughly 80% as singletons. The specimen was PBMCs. The receptors shown here come from a woman aged 30 to 39 in good health and CMV-seronegative.

The chain has TRBV7-2 and TRBJ1-1; D possibly corresponds to TRBD1 (5 bases). This CDR3 contains 15 residues. V was shortened by 2 bases and J by 5 bases, with 15 bases between the two germline ends. CDR1 and CDR2 from the germline V gene are SGHTA and FQGNSA. For the CDR3, the DNA is TGTGCCAGCAGCTTAATAGGGACTCGAAGTACTGAAGCTTTCTTT. Its protein is CASSLIGTRSTEAFF.

CDR3 DNA sequence: TGTGCCAGCAGCTTAGACCCAGGGTACACTGAAGCTTTCTTT. Its translation: CASSLDPGYTEAFF. The J gene is TRBJ1-1, the V gene TRBV7-2, with D possibly being TRBD1 (5 bases). The germline V gene has CDR1 SGHTA and CDR2 FQGNSA. The CDR3 sequence is 14 residues long. Trimming took off 1 base at V and 3 bases at J, with 9 bases between the two ends.

The CDR3 loop reads CASSFDKSYEQYF. The CDR3 DNA follows: TGTGCCAGCAGTTTTGACAAGTCCTACGAGCAGTACTTC. The J gene is TRBJ2-7, the V gene TRBV28; D remains unclear. Germline V lookup: CDR1 MDHEN, CDR2 SYDVKM. The CDR3 covers 13 residues. The ends were cut back, 3 bases at V and 1 base at J, with 7 bases in the middle.

The V call is TRBV6-1, the J call TRBJ2-3, with 12 bases matching TRBD1. The length of the CDR3 is 17 residues. The J segment lost 5 bases and the V segment lost 3 bases, leaving 9 bases of the junction unmatched. In germline, CDR1 is MNHNS, CDR2 SASEGT. CDR3 region: CASSDGGGQGARDTQYF. CDR3 sequence (DNA): TGTGCCAGCAGTGACGGGGGGGGACAGGGGGCAAGAGATACGCAGTATTTT.

This clone appeared once. The chain uses TRBV5-3 and TRBJ2-7, with 13 bases lining up with TRBD2. TRBV5-3 counts as an open reading frame of uncertain function. CDR3 length: 17 residues. J lost 4 bases, V lost 4 bases, and 11 bases had no gene match. DNA for the CDR3: TGTGCCAGAAGCGGACCGGGACTAGCGGGGAAGGGATACGAGCAGTACTTC. Translating gives CARSGPGLAGKGYEQYF.

This clone was observed a handful of times. The gene calls are TRBV30 and TRBJ1-4; TRBD1 agrees at 8 bases. The germline gives CDR1 GTSNPN, CDR2 SVGIG (reference sequence). Trimming removed 1 base from V and 4 bases from J; junction bases left unmatched: 2. The CDR3 runs to 14 residues. The CDR3 sequence: CAWSADRVNEKLFF. In DNA, the CDR3 is TGTGCCTGGAGTGCGGACAGGGTTAATGAAAAACTGTTTTTT.

This chain joins TRBV7-2 and TRBJ2-3, with 8 nucleotides matching TRBD2. Trimming at V came to 4 bases and at J to 5 bases, leaving 5 bases not matched to a gene. CDR1 and CDR2 (germline): SGHTA, FQGNSA. The CDR3 runs to 14 residues. The CDR3 loop reads CASSYGGAGDTQYF. CDR3 nucleotides: TGTGCCAGCAGCTACGGGGGGGCCGGAGATACGCAGTATTTT.

The J gene is TRBJ1-1, the V gene TRBV7-9; D possibly corresponds to TRBD1 (6 bases). Deletions cut 7 bases from V and 2 bases from J, with 20 bases between. CDR1 SEHNR and CDR2 FQNEAQ come from the germline V gene (reference sequence). This CDR3 comprises 16 residues. CDR3 residues: CASTPSAGESNTEAFF. The CDR3 region has the DNA TGTGCCAGCACCCCGTCGGCAGGGGAGTCCAACACTGAAGCTTTCTTT.

This clone was picked up one time. The V call is TRBV27, the J call TRBJ1-6, with D perhaps TRBD1 (6 bases). CDR3 length: 13 residues. CDR1 and CDR2 (germline): MNHEY, SMNVEV (reference sequence). With 3 bases removed from V and 8 bases from J, the gap between germline ends came to 8 bases. The CDR3 bases are TGTGCCAGCAGTTTTCACAGGGATTCACCCCTCCACTTT. Translation gives CASSFHRDSPLHF.

This clone occurred a few times. The chain has TRBV4-3 and TRBJ1-1, with D perhaps TRBD1 (5 bases). There are 16 residues in the CDR3. In germline, CDR1 is LGHNA, CDR2 YSLEER. Trimming left V 1 base short and J 5 bases short, with 17 bases between. CDR3 loop: CASSQAAAPKGTEAFF. The CDR3 nucleotides read TGCGCCAGCAGCCAAGCGGCAGCGCCAAAGGGGACTGAAGCTTTCTTT.

This chain joins TRBV5-1 and TRBJ1-1; D is unclear. Trimming removed 3 bases at V and 1 base at J, with 7 bases between. This CDR3 region has 13 residues. Germline V gives CDR1 SGHRS, CDR2 YFSETQ. The CDR3: CASSWEGNTEAFF. In DNA, the CDR3 is TGCGCCAGCAGCTGGGAGGGGAACACTGAAGCTTTCTTT.

This clone was seen more than once but under ten times. The rearrangement uses TRBV6-5 and TRBJ1-4; 8 nucleotides line up with TRBD1. Germline V lookup: CDR1 MNHEY, CDR2 SVGAGI. The CDR3 has 14 residues. The J segment lost 8 bases and the V segment lost 6 bases, leaving 8 bases of the junction unmatched. CDR3 in DNA: TGTGCCAGCAGCCCGACAGGGGCGCCGGAAAAACTGTTTTTT. Encoded protein: CASSPTGAPEKLFF.

This clone has only a few counts. The rearrangement links TRBV5-1 to TRBJ1-1; D remains unclear. V was trimmed by 2 bases and J by 3 bases, leaving 5 bases between them. Germline V gene sequence: CDR1 SGHRS, CDR2 YFSETQ. This CDR3 has 12 residues. The CDR3 sequence is CASSFEDTEAFF. The CDR3 DNA reads as TGCGCCAGCAGCTTCGAGGACACTGAAGCTTTCTTT.

As regards this clone: The same CDR3 can be traced to other DNA sequences in this sample. This chain links TRBV30 with TRBJ2-7; 8 bases align to TRBD2. In germline, CDR1 is GTSNPN, CDR2 SVGIG (reference sequence). V lost 1 base, J lost 4 bases, and 3 bases stayed unmatched. The CDR3 totals 13 residues. DNA of the CDR3: TGTGCCTGGAGTGGGCGGGGGGCATACGAGCAGTACTTC. Amino acid sequence: CAWSGRGAYEQYF.

This chain uses TRBV5-6 with TRBJ2-7; 9 bases match TRBD2. The germline gives CDR1 SGHDT, CDR2 YYEEEE. V dropped 4 bases and J dropped 7; count of bases not matched to a gene: 12. The CDR3 extends over 15 amino acids. Here the CDR3 reads CASSPIVAGATEQYF. CDR3 DNA: TGTGCCAGCAGCCCCATTGTAGCGGGAGCCACAGAGCAGTACTTC.

This sequence joins TRBV2 and TRBJ1-1; D is perhaps TRBD1 (5 bases). CDR1 is SNHLY and CDR2 is FYNNEI in the germline V gene. The CDR3 totals 11 residues. The CDR3 coding sequence is TGTGCGGGGCGGGGCTACACTGAAGCTTTCTTT. Translating gives CAGRGYTEAFF.

V is TRBV30 and J is TRBJ2-7; D may be TRBD1 (6 bases). Trimming cost V 3 bases and J 2 bases, with 11 bases left between them. Germline CDR1 and CDR2: GTSNPN and SVGIG (reference sequence). The CDR3 is 13 residues long. CDR3: CAWRARGPYEQYF. The DNA for the CDR3 is TGTGCCTGGAGGGCCAGGGGACCCTACGAGCAGTACTTC.

This rearrangement joins TRBV18 to TRBJ1-1, with D hard to call. CDR3 size: 14 residues. V was clipped by 3 bases and J by 2 bases, with 10 bases between them. CDR1 and CDR2 (germline): KGHSH, LQKENI. This CDR3 is CASSPAGRNTEAFF. The CDR3 DNA is TGTGCCAGCTCACCCGCCGGGAGAAACACTGAAGCTTTCTTT.

The chain is built from TRBV4-1 and TRBJ1-6; D may be TRBD1 (6 bases). The CDR3 is 18 amino acids. Germline V gene data show CDR1 as MGHRA and CDR2 as YSYEKL. Between the trimmed V and J ends, which lost 3 bases and 7 bases, there was a span of 22 bases. CDR3 bases: TGCGCCAGCAGCCACCACATTTCTGGGACATCGAGAAATTCACCCCTCCACTTT. Amino acid sequence: CASSHHISGTSRNSPLHF.

The count of this clone is one. The rearrangement joins TRBV6-5 to TRBJ2-2; 14 bases map to TRBD2. There are 15 residues in the CDR3. The germline V gene encodes CDR1 MNHEY and CDR2 SVGAGI. The J segment lost 5 bases and the V segment lost 4 bases, leaving 0 bases of the junction unmatched. The CDR3 protein is CASSWTSGGTGELFF. The CDR3 nucleotides are TGTGCCAGCAGTTGGACTAGCGGGGGGACCGGGGAGCTGTTTTTT.

V is TRBV29-1 and J is TRBJ1-5, with 9 nucleotides matching TRBD1. Trimming cost V 6 bases and J 5 bases; bases outside gene matches: 11. The CDR3 runs to 15 residues. Germline CDR1 is SQVTM and CDR2 is ANQGSEA. CDR3 sequence (DNA): TGCAGCGTGATGACAGGGGGTTACGTCGATCAGCCCCAGCATTTT. Its protein product is CSVMTGGYVDQPQHF.

The V and J genes are TRBV19 and TRBJ1-5, with D possibly matching TRBD1 (6 bases). This CDR3 has 14 amino acids. Trimming shortened V by 6 bases and J by 9 bases, and 18 bases separated the two germline ends. Germline lookup yields CDR1 LNHDA and CDR2 SQIVND (reference sequence). The CDR3 here is CASSLNRDFVPQHF. CDR3 in DNA: TGTGCCAGTAGCCTCAACAGGGATTTTGTGCCCCAGCATTTT.